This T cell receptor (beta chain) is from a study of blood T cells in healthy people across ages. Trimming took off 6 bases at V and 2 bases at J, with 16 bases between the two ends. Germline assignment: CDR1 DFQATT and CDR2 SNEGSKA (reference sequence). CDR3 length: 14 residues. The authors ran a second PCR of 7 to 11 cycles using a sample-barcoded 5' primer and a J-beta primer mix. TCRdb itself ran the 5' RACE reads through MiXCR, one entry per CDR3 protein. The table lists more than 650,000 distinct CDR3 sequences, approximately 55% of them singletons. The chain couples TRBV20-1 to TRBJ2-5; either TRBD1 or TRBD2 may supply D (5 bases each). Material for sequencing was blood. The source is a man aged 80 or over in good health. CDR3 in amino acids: CSAPEGWYQETQYF. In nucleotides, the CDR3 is TGCAGTGCCCCAGAGGGGTGGTATCAAGAGACCCAGTACTTC.